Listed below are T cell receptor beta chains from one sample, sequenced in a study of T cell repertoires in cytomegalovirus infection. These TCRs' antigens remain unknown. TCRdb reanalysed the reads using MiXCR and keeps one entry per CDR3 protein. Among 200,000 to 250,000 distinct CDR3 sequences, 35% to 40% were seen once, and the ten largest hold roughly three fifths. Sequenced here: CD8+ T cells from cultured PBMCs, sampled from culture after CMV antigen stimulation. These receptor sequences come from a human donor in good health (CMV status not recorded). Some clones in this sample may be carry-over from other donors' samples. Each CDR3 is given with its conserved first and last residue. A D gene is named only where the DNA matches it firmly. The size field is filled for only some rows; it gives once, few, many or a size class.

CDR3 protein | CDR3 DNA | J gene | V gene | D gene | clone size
CSVAGVGQPQHF | TGCAGCGTTGCAGGGGTTGGTCAGCCCCAGCATTTT | TRBJ1-5 | TRBV29-1 | . | .
CASSSKPGTVATEAFF | TGTGCCAGCAGCTCAAAACCCGGGACAGTGGCCACTGAAGCTTTCTTT | TRBJ1-1 | TRBV7-8 | TRBD1 | many
CASRMTGCEYGYTF | TGTGCAAGCAGGATGACAGGGTGCGAGTATGGCTACACCTTC | TRBJ1-2 | TRBV7-2 | TRBD1 | .
CASSQIDRYEQYF | TGCGCCAGCAGCCAAATCGACAGGTACGAGCAGTACTTC | TRBJ2-7 | TRBV4-1 | . | .
CAWRGGVNTEAFF | TGTGCCTGGAGGGGGGGGGTGAACACTGAAGCTTTCTTT | TRBJ1-1 | TRBV30 | . | .
CSVEGEDSGANVLTF | TGCAGCGTTGAAGGAGAGGATTCAGGGGCCAACGTCCTGACTTTC | TRBJ2-6 | TRBV29-1 | . | .
CASSPRLPGEISGELFF | TGTGCCAGCTCACCGAGACTACCGGGAGAGATATCCGGGGAGCTGTTTTTT | TRBJ2-2 | TRBV18 | . | .
CASSGRQGPNTEAFF | TGCGCCAGCAGCGGGAGACAGGGGCCGAACACTGAAGCTTTCTTT | TRBJ1-1 | TRBV5-1 | TRBD1 | .
CASSLDGTQETQYF | TGTGCCAGCAGCTTGGACGGGACGCAAGAGACCCAGTACTTC | TRBJ2-5 | TRBV5-4 | . | .
CASSPGEEVVYEQYF | TGTGCCAGCAGTCCGGGCGAGGAGGTAGTTTACGAGCAGTACTTC | TRBJ2-7 | TRBV28 | . | .
CASSESARFPSRQQFF | TGTGCCAGCAGTGAAAGTGCCCGGTTCCCATCTAGGCAGCAGTTCTTC | TRBJ2-1 | TRBV2 | . | .
CASSLTHPAGLHGYTF | TGTGCCAGCAGTTTAACGCACCCGGCAGGGTTGCATGGCTACACCTTC | TRBJ1-2 | TRBV27 | . | .
CASSQGGGMGWRDQETQYF | TGCGCCAGCAGCCAAGGGGGAGGGATGGGGTGGCGGGACCAAGAGACCCAGTACTTC | TRBJ2-5 | TRBV4-1 | TRBD2 | .
CASSTYGSSYEQYF | TGTGCCAGCAGCACGTACGGGTCGTCCTACGAGCAGTACTTC | TRBJ2-7 | TRBV6-1 | . | .
CASSWGPEGGHEQFF | TGTGCCAGCAGTTGGGGACCGGAGGGGGGCCATGAGCAGTTCTTC | TRBJ2-1 | TRBV28 | . | .
CASRATSGGTPSYNEQFF | TGTGCCAGCAGAGCTACTAGCGGAGGGACCCCTTCCTACAATGAGCAGTTCTTC | TRBJ2-1 | TRBV14 | TRBD2 | .
CASSYSLFYEQYF | TGTGCCAGCAGTTATAGCCTTTTCTACGAGCAGTACTTC | TRBJ2-7 | TRBV6-6 | . | .
CASSLAQVQAYGYTF | TGTGCCAGCAGCTTAGCGCAGGTGCAGGCCTATGGCTACACCTTC | TRBJ1-2 | TRBV7-9 | . | .
CARSDSSWGANEQFF | TGTGCCAGAAGTGACTCTAGCTGGGGGGCAAATGAGCAGTTCTTC | TRBJ2-1 | TRBV6-4 | . | .
CSAREGSQGHWNTEAFF | TGCAGTGCTAGAGAAGGATCCCAGGGACATTGGAACACTGAAGCTTTCTTT | TRBJ1-1 | TRBV20-1 | . | .
CASSHRNSGRPWDEQFF | TGTGCCAGCAGCCACCGGAATAGCGGGAGGCCCTGGGATGAGCAGTTCTTC | TRBJ2-1 | TRBV5-5 | TRBD2 | .
CASRPTSEETQYF | TGTGCCAGCAGGCCGACTAGCGAGGAGACCCAGTACTTC | TRBJ2-5 | TRBV6-1 | TRBD2 | .
CASRGGAEQYF | TGCGCCAGCAGGGGAGGGGCAGAGCAGTACTTC | TRBJ2-7 | TRBV10-2 | TRBD2 | few
CASTFSNRGPIYEQFF | TGCGCCAGCACCTTCTCCAACCGAGGCCCCATCTATGAGCAGTTCTTC | TRBJ2-1 | TRBV5-1 | . | .
CSVDGGEVYEQYF | TGCAGCGTTGATGGGGGCGAGGTCTACGAGCAGTACTTC | TRBJ2-7 | TRBV29-1 | . | once
CASSLLGPHNEQFF | TGTGCCAGCAGTTTATTGGGGCCTCACAATGAGCAGTTCTTC | TRBJ2-1 | TRBV27 | . | .
CASGTGPGGYNEQFF | TGTGCCAGCGGGACTGGGCCGGGAGGCTACAATGAGCAGTTCTTC | TRBJ2-1 | TRBV7-9 | TRBD2 | few
CASSLSIFTEAFF | TGTGCCAGCAGTTTATCCATTTTCACTGAAGCTTTCTTT | TRBJ1-1 | TRBV27 | . | .